This note documents a single TCR beta chain sequence. The V and J ends lost 2 bases and 7 bases respectively, with 11 bases between them. CDR1 and CDR2 (germline): SGHNT, YENEEA. The CDR3 runs 13 residues. This entry comes from a study of T cell changes during pregnancy in multiple sclerosis. Repertoires were generated with immunoSEQ multiplex PCR, while TCRdb's copy carries only in-frame clones and drops some. The table includes under 65,000 clones, 92% detected once. V and J are TRBV11-3 and TRBJ1-1, with unresolved D. This sample comprised CD4+ T cells from peripheral blood mononuclear cells, obtained in the third trimester of pregnancy. This TCR came from a female donor with multiple sclerosis, enrolled in a pregnancy study. In DNA, the CDR3 is TGTGCCAGCAGCTTAAACGCGGGGAATGAAGCTTTCTTT. Translated: CASSLNAGNEAFF.